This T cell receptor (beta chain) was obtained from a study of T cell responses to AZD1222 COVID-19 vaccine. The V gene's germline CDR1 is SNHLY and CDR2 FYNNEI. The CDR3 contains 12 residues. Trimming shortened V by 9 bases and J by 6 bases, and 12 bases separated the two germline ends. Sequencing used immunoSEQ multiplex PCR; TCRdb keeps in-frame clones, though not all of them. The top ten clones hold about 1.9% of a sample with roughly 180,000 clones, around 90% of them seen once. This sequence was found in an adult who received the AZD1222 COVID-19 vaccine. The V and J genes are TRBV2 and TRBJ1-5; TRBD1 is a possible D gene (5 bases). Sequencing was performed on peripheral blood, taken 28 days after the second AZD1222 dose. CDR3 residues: CASGTRAQPQHF. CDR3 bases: TGTGCCAGTGGGACTCGGGCTCAGCCCCAGCATTTT.